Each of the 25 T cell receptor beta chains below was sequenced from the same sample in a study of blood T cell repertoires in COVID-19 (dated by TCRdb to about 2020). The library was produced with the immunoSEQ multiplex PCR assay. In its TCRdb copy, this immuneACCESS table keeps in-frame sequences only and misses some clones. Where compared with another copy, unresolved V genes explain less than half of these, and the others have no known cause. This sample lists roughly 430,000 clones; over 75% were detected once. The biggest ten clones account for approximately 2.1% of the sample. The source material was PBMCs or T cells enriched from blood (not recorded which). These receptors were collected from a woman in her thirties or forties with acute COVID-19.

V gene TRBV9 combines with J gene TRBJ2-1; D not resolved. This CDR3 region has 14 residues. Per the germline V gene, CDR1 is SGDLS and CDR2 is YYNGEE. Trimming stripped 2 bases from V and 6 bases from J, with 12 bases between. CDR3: CASSVSTSINEQFF. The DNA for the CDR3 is TGTGCCAGCAGCGTCTCTACCTCCATCAATGAGCAGTTCTTC.

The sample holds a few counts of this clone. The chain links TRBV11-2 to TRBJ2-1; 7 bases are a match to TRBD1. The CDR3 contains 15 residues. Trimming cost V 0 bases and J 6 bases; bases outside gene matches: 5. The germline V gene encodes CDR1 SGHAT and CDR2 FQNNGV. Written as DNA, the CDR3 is TGTGCCAGCAGCTTAGATTGGTACAGGGGCAATGAGCAGTTCTTC. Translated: CASSLDWYRGNEQFF.

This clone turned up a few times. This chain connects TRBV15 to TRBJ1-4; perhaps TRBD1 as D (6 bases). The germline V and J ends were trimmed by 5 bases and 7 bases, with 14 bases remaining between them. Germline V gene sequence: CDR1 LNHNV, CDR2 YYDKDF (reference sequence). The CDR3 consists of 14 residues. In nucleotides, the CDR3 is TGTGCCACCAGCTTCCGCAGGGGAGTTGAAAAACTGTTTTTT. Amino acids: CATSFRRGVEKLFF.

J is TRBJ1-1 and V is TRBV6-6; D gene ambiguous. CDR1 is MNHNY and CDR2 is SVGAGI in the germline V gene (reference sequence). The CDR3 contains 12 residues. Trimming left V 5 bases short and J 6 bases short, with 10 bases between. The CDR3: CASSEARPEAFF. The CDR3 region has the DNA TGTGCCAGCAGTGAGGCCCGTCCTGAAGCTTTCTTT.

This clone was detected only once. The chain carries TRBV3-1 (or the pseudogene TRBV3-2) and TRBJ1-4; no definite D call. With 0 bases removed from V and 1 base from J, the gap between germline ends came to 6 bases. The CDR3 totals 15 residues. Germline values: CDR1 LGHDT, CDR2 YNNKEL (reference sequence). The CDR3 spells CASSQEPGTNEKLFF. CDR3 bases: TGTGCCAGCAGCCAAGAACCAGGAACTAATGAAAAACTGTTTTTT.

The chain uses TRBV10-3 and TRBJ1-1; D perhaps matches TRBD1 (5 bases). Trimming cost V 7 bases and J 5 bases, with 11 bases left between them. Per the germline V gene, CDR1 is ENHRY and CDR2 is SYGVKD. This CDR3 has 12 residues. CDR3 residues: CAINGAGTEAFF. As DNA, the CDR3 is TGTGCCATCAATGGGGCCGGGACTGAAGCTTTCTTT.

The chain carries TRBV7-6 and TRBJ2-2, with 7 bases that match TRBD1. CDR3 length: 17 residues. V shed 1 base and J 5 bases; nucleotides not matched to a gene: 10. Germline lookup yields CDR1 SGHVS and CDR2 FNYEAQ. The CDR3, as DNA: TGTGCCAGCAGCTTAGAACGTGACAGGGCTTTTACCGGGGAGCTGTTTTTT. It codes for CASSLERDRAFTGELFF.

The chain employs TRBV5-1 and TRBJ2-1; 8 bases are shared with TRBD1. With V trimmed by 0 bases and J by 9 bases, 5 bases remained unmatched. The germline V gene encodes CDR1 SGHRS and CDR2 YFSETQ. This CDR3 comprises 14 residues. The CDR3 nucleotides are TGCGCCAGCAGCTTGGTACAGGGGGGAAGTGAGCAGTTCTTC. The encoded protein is CASSLVQGGSEQFF.

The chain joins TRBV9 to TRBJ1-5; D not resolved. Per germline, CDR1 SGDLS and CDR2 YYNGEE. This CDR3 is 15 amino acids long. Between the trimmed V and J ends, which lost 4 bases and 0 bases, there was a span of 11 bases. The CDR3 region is CASSRGYDSNQPQHF. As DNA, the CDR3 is TGTGCCAGCAGCCGGGGTTACGATAGCAATCAGCCCCAGCATTTT.

In DNA, the CDR3 is TGTGCCAGCAGCTTAGGACAGGGAAGCTCACCCCTCCACTTT. As protein: CASSLGQGSSPLHF. The rearrangement joins TRBV7-8 to TRBJ1-6; TRBD1 matches 7 bases. Germline CDR1 is SGHVS and CDR2 is FQNEAQ. V lost 1 base and J lost 10; bases outside the gene matches: 4. The CDR3 sequence is 14 residues long.

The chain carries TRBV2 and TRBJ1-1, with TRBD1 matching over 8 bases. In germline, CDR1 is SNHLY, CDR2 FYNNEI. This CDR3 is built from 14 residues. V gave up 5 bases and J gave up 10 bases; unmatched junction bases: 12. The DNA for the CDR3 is TGTGCCAGCAGTATAATTGGACAGGGAGGACGAGCTTTCTTT. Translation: CASSIIGQGGRAFF.

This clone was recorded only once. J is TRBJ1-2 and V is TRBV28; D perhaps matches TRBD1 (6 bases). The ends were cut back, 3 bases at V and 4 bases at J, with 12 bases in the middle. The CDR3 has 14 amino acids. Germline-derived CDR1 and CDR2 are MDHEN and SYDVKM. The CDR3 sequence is CASSLDARGYGYTF. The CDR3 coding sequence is TGTGCCAGCAGTTTGGACGCCAGGGGCTATGGCTACACCTTC.

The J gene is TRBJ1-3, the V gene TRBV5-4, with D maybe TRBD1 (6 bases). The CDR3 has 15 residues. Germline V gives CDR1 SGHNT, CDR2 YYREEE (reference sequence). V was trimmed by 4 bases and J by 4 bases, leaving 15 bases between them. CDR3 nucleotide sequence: TGTGCCAGCAGCCGGAAAGGGGGACAAGGAAACACCATATATTTT. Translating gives CASSRKGGQGNTIYF. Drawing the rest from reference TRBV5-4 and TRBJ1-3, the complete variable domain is ETGVTQSPTHLIKTRGQQVTLRCSSQSGHNTVSWYQQALGQGPQFIFQYYREEENGRGNFPPRFSGLQFPNYSSELNVNALELDDSALYLCASSRKGGQGNTIYFGEGSWLTVV.

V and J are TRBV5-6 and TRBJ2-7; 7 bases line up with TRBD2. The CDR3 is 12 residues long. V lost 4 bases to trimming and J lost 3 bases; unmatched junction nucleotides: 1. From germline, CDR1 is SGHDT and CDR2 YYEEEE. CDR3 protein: CASSRGVYEQYF. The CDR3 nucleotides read TGTGCCAGCAGCCGGGGGGTCTACGAGCAGTACTTC.

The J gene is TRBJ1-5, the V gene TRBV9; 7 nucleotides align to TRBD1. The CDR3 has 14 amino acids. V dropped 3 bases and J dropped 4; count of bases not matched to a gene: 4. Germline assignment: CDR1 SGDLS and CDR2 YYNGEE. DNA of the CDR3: TGTGCCAGCAGCGAGGCAGGGGGTAATCAGCCCCAGCATTTT. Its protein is CASSEAGGNQPQHF.

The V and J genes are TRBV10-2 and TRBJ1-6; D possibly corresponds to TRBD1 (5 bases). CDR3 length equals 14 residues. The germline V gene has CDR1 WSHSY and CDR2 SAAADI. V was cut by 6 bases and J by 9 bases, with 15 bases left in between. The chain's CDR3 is CASRSRGVGSPLHF. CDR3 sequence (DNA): TGCGCCAGCAGGTCGCGGGGCGTAGGTTCACCCCTCCACTTT.

The CDR3 is CASSLGSRGYTF. For the CDR3, the DNA is TGTGCCAGCAGCTTGGGGTCTCGGGGCTACACCTTC. The chain recombines TRBV5-6 with TRBJ1-2; D ambiguous. Per germline, CDR1 SGHDT and CDR2 YYEEEE. The V end lost 0 bases, the J end lost 8 bases, and 8 bases lay between the germline ends. There are 12 residues in the CDR3. Together with reference TRBV5-6 and TRBJ1-2, the CDR3 gives the full variable domain: DAGVTQSPTHLIKTRGQQVTLRCSPKSGHDTVSWYQQALGQGPQFIFQYYEEEERQRGNFPDRFSGHQFPNYSSELNVNALLLGDSALYLCASSLGSRGYTFGSGTRLTVV.

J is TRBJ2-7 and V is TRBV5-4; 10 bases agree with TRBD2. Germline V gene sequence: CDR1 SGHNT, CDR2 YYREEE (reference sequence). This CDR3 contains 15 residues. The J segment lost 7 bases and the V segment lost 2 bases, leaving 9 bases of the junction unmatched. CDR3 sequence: CASSLGGSGGREQYF. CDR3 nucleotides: TGTGCCAGCAGCTTAGGTGGTAGCGGGGGGCGGGAGCAGTACTTC.

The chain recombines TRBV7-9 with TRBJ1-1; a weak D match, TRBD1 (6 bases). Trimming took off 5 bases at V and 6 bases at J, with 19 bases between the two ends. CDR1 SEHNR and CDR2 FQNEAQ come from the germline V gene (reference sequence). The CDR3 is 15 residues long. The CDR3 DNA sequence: TGTGCCAGCAGCCCCAACCGCGGGGGCTGGGCTGAAGCTTTCTTT. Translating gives CASSPNRGGWAEAFF.

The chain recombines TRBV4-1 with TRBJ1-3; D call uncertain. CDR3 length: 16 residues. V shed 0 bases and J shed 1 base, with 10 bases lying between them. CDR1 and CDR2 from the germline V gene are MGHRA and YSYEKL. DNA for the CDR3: TGCGCCAGCAGCCAAGACCCCCAGCGGTCTGGAAACACCATATATTTT. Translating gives CASSQDPQRSGNTIYF.

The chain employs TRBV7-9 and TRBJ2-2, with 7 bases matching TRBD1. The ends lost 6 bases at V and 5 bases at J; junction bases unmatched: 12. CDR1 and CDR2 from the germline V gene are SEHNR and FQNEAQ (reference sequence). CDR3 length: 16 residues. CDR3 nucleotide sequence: TGTGCCAGCAGGCGCAGCGACAGGGTGGGAACCGGGGAGCTGTTTTTT. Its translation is CASRRSDRVGTGELFF.

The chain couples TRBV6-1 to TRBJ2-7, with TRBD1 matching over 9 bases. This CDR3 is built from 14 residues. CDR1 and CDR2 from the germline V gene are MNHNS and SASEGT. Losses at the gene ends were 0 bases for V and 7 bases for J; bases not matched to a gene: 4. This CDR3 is CASSEAQGAYEQYF. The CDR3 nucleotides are TGTGCCAGCAGTGAAGCACAGGGGGCTTATGAGCAGTACTTC.

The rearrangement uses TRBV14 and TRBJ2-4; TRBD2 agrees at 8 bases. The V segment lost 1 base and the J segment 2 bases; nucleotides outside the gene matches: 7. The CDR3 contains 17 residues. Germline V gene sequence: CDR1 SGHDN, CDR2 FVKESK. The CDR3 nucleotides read TGTGCCAGCAGCCAAGTAAACGGGGGGGCGTCCAAAAACATTCAGTACTTC. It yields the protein CASSQVNGGASKNIQYF. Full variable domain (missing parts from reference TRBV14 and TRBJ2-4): EAGVTQFPSHSVIEKGQTVTLRCDPISGHDNLYWYRRVMGKEIKFLLHFVKESKQDESGMPNNRFLAERTGGTYSTLKVQPAELEDSGVYFCASSQVNGGASKNIQYFGAGTRLSVL.

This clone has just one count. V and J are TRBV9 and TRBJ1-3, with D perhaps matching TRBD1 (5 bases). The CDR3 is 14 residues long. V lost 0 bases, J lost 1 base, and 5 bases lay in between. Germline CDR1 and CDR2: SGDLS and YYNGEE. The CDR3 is CASSVGQSGNTIYF. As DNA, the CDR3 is TGTGCCAGCAGCGTAGGACAGTCTGGAAACACCATATATTTT.

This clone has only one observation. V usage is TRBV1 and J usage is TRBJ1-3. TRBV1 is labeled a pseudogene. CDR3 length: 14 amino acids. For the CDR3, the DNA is TGCACCAGCAGCCAAGATGAGCTATTAAACACCATATATTTT. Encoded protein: CTSSQDELLNTIYF.